These T cell receptor beta chains were read from a single sample in a study of shared clonotypes between healthy human individuals. TCRdb's table, derived via immunoSEQ multiplex PCR, lists solely in-frame clones and lacks some. The sample has about 2.4 million clones; roughly nine tenths are singletons. The sample comprised naive CD4+ T cells sorted from blood. The receptors stem from a man between 18 and 35 years old in good health. CDR3s include the opening cysteine and the closing phenylalanine or tryptophan. Each record gives: V gene, CDR3 protein.

TRBV9	CASSVAWDFNEQFF
TRBV11-1	CASRHWTVNEKLFF
TRBV19	CASMELAGALSKNIQYF
TRBV5-4	CASSLMGREYEQYF
TRBV7-2	CASGRTGIEAFF
TRBV6-7	CASSYPGQGNYNEQFF
TRBV7-9	CASSHGDTQYF
TRBV5-1	CASSLDRGSAEKLFF
TRBV10-3	CAISGRAGGNQPQHF
TRBV5-8	CASSLTVLAGSYNEQFF
TRBV7-6	CASGPGQGVSGANVLTF
TRBV20-1	CSARQGYGYTF
TRBV1	CTSSQARGGPEQFF
TRBV28	CASRMGQWSQPQHF
TRBV25-1	CASSESQGVYEKLFF
TRBV27	CASRTGGTSSPLHF
TRBV7-3	CASSLLGTGGYQETQYF
TRBV5-1	CASSSLGQMNTGELFF
TRBV7-2	CASSLFLAGEETQYF
TRBV14	CASSQDRLGYTF
TRBV10-3	CAISGAVVTYNEQFF
TRBV25-1	CASSEAPPTGTYEQYF
TRBV6-5	CASSYKGRDEQYF
TRBV10-3	CAINNGDSNQPQHF
TRBV6-6	CASRPAGTSGVGELFF
TRBV4-1	CASSQGYGTSSTNEQFF
TRBV5-5	CASSSVPGVVNYGYTF
TRBV7-9	CASSPKQSGSPIF
TRBV5-1	CASSSLGEGTDTQYF
TRBV5-1	CASSSNLPGTGGDEQYF
TRBV5-6	CASSLFLYNEQFF
TRBV30	CAWGKPDRPQETQYF
TRBV7-9	CASSSDGSNQPQHF
TRBV19	CASSIDPGRETQYF
TRBV28	CASSFRGPQETQYF
TRBV19	CASSPIWDYSGNTIYF
TRBV4-1	CASSHPTSGAGYEQYF
TRBV6-5	CATLRGENTEAFF
TRBV6-4	CASSATGRINEKLFF
TRBV6-5	CASSREGLTNTEAFF
TRBV14	CASSQGPGTMNTEAFF
TRBV6-5	CASTMGLNQATQYF
TRBV7-2	CASSSPGTGYRETQYF
TRBV11-2	CASRAGGASGYEQYF
TRBV15	CATRFRGTGELFF
TRBV7-9	CASSLAGQKVDTIYF
TRBV6-1	CASTDDFLGEQYF
TRBV5-5	CASSLGLDTDTQYF
TRBV18	CASSSPKYGYTF